These T cell receptor beta chains were read from a single sample in a study of post-analysis software for immune sequencing data. TCRdb fed the PCR reads into MiXCR, producing one record per CDR3 protein. The sample has hundreds of thousands of distinct CDR3 sequences, 59% seen once. Sequencing was done on a sample of blood. The receptors come from a girl between 2 and 10 years old with multiple sclerosis. CDR3s include the opening cysteine and the closing phenylalanine or tryptophan. A D gene is named only where the DNA matches it firmly. A clone size is listed for some rows: how often the clone was seen (once, few, many), or a class if it is expanded.

d_gene: .; j_gene: TRBJ2-5; v_gene: TRBV5-5; abundance: .; CDR3nt: TGTGCCAGTAGCCGAACGGTTGGCCCGACAGAGACCCAGTACTTC; CDR3aa: CASSRTVGPTETQYF
d_gene: .; j_gene: TRBJ2-7; v_gene: TRBV3-1; abundance: .; CDR3nt: TGTGCTAGCAGCTTGGACCCAGGATCTGGCGAGCAGTACTTC; CDR3aa: CASSLDPGSGEQYF
d_gene: TRBD2; j_gene: TRBJ2-1; v_gene: TRBV4-1; abundance: .; CDR3nt: TGCGCCAGCAGCCAAGATGGCCTAGCGGGGGACAATGAGCAGTTCTTC; CDR3aa: CASSQDGLAGDNEQFF
d_gene: .; j_gene: TRBJ2-5; v_gene: TRBV10-3; abundance: .; CDR3nt: TGTGCCATCAGTGTGGAGTTTGGAGAGACCCAGTACTTC; CDR3aa: CAISVEFGETQYF
d_gene: .; j_gene: TRBJ1-2; v_gene: TRBV25-1; abundance: few; CDR3nt: TGTGCCAGCAGTGAATACCGGAACTATGGCTACACCTTC; CDR3aa: CASSEYRNYGYTF
d_gene: .; j_gene: TRBJ1-5; v_gene: TRBV28; abundance: .; CDR3nt: TGTGCCAGCAGTTGGCTTGAGCAGGGGTATCAGCCCCAGCATTTT; CDR3aa: CASSWLEQGYQPQHF
d_gene: .; j_gene: TRBJ1-1; v_gene: TRBV6-5; abundance: .; CDR3nt: TGTGCCAGCAGTACCCCGGGTTCGGCTTTCTTT; CDR3aa: CASSTPGSAFF
d_gene: .; j_gene: TRBJ2-5; v_gene: TRBV9; abundance: .; CDR3nt: TGTGCCAGCAGCCCGAGGGGTAGACAGGTAGAGACCCAGTACTTC; CDR3aa: CASSPRGRQVETQYF
d_gene: TRBD1; j_gene: TRBJ2-5; v_gene: TRBV7-2; abundance: few; CDR3nt: TGTGCCAGCAGCCCGACGACAGGGACGGAGACCCAGTACTTC; CDR3aa: CASSPTTGTETQYF
d_gene: .; j_gene: TRBJ1-4; v_gene: TRBV7-7; abundance: .; CDR3nt: TGTGCCAGCAGCTTAACCCAAAATGAAAAACTGTTTTTT; CDR3aa: CASSLTQNEKLFF
d_gene: .; j_gene: TRBJ2-7; v_gene: TRBV20-1; abundance: .; CDR3nt: TGCAGTGCTAGGCCCCCGGGCCCAGGCGCCTACGAGCAGTACTTC; CDR3aa: CSARPPGPGAYEQYF
d_gene: .; j_gene: TRBJ2-2; v_gene: TRBV3-1; abundance: .; CDR3nt: TGTGCCAGCAGCCTGTGGAGGGCCGAGGGCACCGGGGAGCTGTTTTTT; CDR3aa: CASSLWRAEGTGELFF
d_gene: TRBD1; j_gene: TRBJ2-7; v_gene: TRBV13; abundance: .; CDR3nt: TGTGCCAGCAGCATATATCCGGGACAGGGATACGAGCAGTACTTC; CDR3aa: CASSIYPGQGYEQYF
d_gene: TRBD2; j_gene: TRBJ2-3; v_gene: TRBV6-1; abundance: .; CDR3nt: TGTGCCAGCACCCCCGGGGGGGTGACGCAGTATTTT; CDR3aa: CASTPGGVTQYF
d_gene: .; j_gene: TRBJ2-1; v_gene: TRBV7-3; abundance: .; CDR3nt: TGTGCCAGCAGCTTAGCAGGGAACCTTTACAATGAGCAGTTCTTC; CDR3aa: CASSLAGNLYNEQFF
d_gene: TRBD1; j_gene: TRBJ2-5; v_gene: TRBV5-5; abundance: .; CDR3nt: TGTGCCAGCAGCCCCACCCGGACAGGGGGGCTTCTGCCCGGTGAGCAGTACTTC; CDR3aa: CASSPTRTGGLLPGEQYF
d_gene: TRBD1; j_gene: TRBJ1-4; v_gene: TRBV20-1; abundance: .; CDR3nt: TGCAGTGCTCTGGACAGGGCAACTAATGAAAAACTGTTTTTT; CDR3aa: CSALDRATNEKLFF
d_gene: .; j_gene: TRBJ2-1; v_gene: TRBV5-4; abundance: .; CDR3nt: TGTGCCAGCAGCCGAACAGGATTGGGCTCCTACAATGAGCAGTTCTTC; CDR3aa: CASSRTGLGSYNEQFF
d_gene: TRBD1; j_gene: TRBJ2-1; v_gene: TRBV29-1; abundance: .; CDR3nt: TGCAGCGCCTCGACAGGGCAGCAGGTCTTC; CDR3aa: CSASTGQQVF
d_gene: .; j_gene: TRBJ2-3; v_gene: TRBV10-3; abundance: .; CDR3nt: TGTGCCATCAGTGAGGAGAACTGGGAATCCACAGATACGCAGTATTTT; CDR3aa: CAISEENWESTDTQYF
d_gene: .; j_gene: TRBJ1-5; v_gene: TRBV6-2/TRBV6-3; abundance: few; CDR3nt: TGTGCCGGCGCACAGTTCCTAAGGCAGCCCCAGCATTTT; CDR3aa: CAGAQFLRQPQHF
d_gene: TRBD1; j_gene: TRBJ2-5; v_gene: TRBV29-1; abundance: .; CDR3nt: TGCAGCGCCTCTAGGGGGCGCAGGGAAGAGACCCAGTACTTC; CDR3aa: CSASRGRREETQYF
d_gene: TRBD1; j_gene: TRBJ2-5; v_gene: TRBV5-1; abundance: few; CDR3nt: TGCGCCAGCCGGACAGGGGAGGAGACCCAGTACTTC; CDR3aa: CASRTGEETQYF
d_gene: TRBD1; j_gene: TRBJ2-5; v_gene: TRBV20-1; abundance: few; CDR3nt: TGCAGTGCTTACGCGACAGGGGGCCTGGAGACCCAGTACTTC; CDR3aa: CSAYATGGLETQYF
d_gene: .; j_gene: TRBJ1-2; v_gene: TRBV4-2; abundance: .; CDR3nt: TGTGCCAGCAGCCAAGGCGGGGGGGCTTTGATATATGATGGCTACACCTTC; CDR3aa: CASSQGGGALIYDGYTF
d_gene: TRBD1; j_gene: TRBJ1-2; v_gene: TRBV29-1; abundance: .; CDR3nt: TGCAGCGTTGGCACCGGGACAGGCATGGTCTATGGCTACACCTTC; CDR3aa: CSVGTGTGMVYGYTF
d_gene: TRBD1; j_gene: TRBJ2-6; v_gene: TRBV20-1; abundance: few; CDR3nt: TGCAGTGCTAGAGGCACACAGGGGCGGAGCTCTGGGGCCAACGTCCTGACTTTT; CDR3aa: CSARGTQGRSSGANVLTF
d_gene: .; j_gene: TRBJ2-5; v_gene: TRBV11-3; abundance: .; CDR3nt: TGTGCCAGCAGCTTAGCGGATGCGCAAGAGACCCAGTACTTC; CDR3aa: CASSLADAQETQYF
d_gene: .; j_gene: TRBJ2-4; v_gene: TRBV5-4; abundance: .; CDR3nt: TGTGCCAGCAGGTCAGGGAGTGAGGACATTCAGTACTTC; CDR3aa: CASRSGSEDIQYF
d_gene: .; j_gene: TRBJ2-5; v_gene: TRBV3-1; abundance: .; CDR3nt: TGTGCCAGCAGCCATGAGGGACCGCAAGGTTGGGCCCAGTACTTC; CDR3aa: CASSHEGPQGWAQYF
d_gene: TRBD2; j_gene: TRBJ2-3; v_gene: TRBV7-2; abundance: few; CDR3nt: TGTGCCAGCAGCCTGGGACTAGCGGTCGAGTCAGATACGCAGTATTTT; CDR3aa: CASSLGLAVESDTQYF
d_gene: TRBD2; j_gene: TRBJ2-1; v_gene: TRBV20-1; abundance: .; CDR3nt: TGCAGTGCCATCGGACTAGGGAATGAGCAGTTCTTC; CDR3aa: CSAIGLGNEQFF
d_gene: TRBD1; j_gene: TRBJ1-2; v_gene: TRBV7-2; abundance: .; CDR3nt: TGTGCCAGCAGCTTATATCGACAGGGGGGGAACTATGGCTACACCTTC; CDR3aa: CASSLYRQGGNYGYTF
d_gene: .; j_gene: TRBJ2-3; v_gene: TRBV3-1; abundance: few; CDR3nt: TGTGCCAGCAGCCAAGATCGCAGCGCCAAGGGGACAGATACGCAGTATTTT; CDR3aa: CASSQDRSAKGTDTQYF
d_gene: TRBD2; j_gene: TRBJ2-7; v_gene: TRBV20-1; abundance: .; CDR3nt: TGCAGTGCTCCCCCCGGGACTAGCGGGAGGGAGGGGCTCTACGAGCAGTACTTC; CDR3aa: CSAPPGTSGREGLYEQYF
d_gene: .; j_gene: TRBJ2-7; v_gene: TRBV10-3; abundance: .; CDR3nt: TGTGCCATCGGCGGGAAAGGCTCCTACGAGCAGTACTTC; CDR3aa: CAIGGKGSYEQYF
d_gene: .; j_gene: TRBJ2-5; v_gene: TRBV5-1; abundance: .; CDR3nt: TGCGCCAGCAGCTTGTTAACCTTGTACGACAGCCAAGAGACCCAGTACTTC; CDR3aa: CASSLLTLYDSQETQYF
d_gene: TRBD2; j_gene: TRBJ2-4; v_gene: TRBV11-2; abundance: .; CDR3nt: TGTGCCAGCAGCTTAGAGGGACTAGCGGCCGCCAAAAACATTCAGTACTTC; CDR3aa: CASSLEGLAAAKNIQYF
d_gene: .; j_gene: TRBJ2-5; v_gene: TRBV20-1; abundance: .; CDR3nt: TGCAGTGCTCCCTCCGGGCAAGAGACCCAGTACTTC; CDR3aa: CSAPSGQETQYF
d_gene: TRBD2; j_gene: TRBJ2-7; v_gene: TRBV29-1; abundance: few; CDR3nt: TGCAGCGTTGGGCGGGAGCTCCACGAGCAGTACTTC; CDR3aa: CSVGRELHEQYF
d_gene: .; j_gene: TRBJ2-1; v_gene: TRBV12-3/TRBV12-4; abundance: few; CDR3nt: TGTGCCAGCAATCGGGCGGTTTACAATGAGCAGTTCTTC; CDR3aa: CASNRAVYNEQFF
d_gene: TRBD1; j_gene: TRBJ2-1; v_gene: TRBV11-2; abundance: .; CDR3nt: TGTGCCAGCAGCTTAGGGGACAGCTGGAGTGAGCAGTTCTTC; CDR3aa: CASSLGDSWSEQFF
d_gene: .; j_gene: TRBJ2-5; v_gene: TRBV7-2; abundance: once; CDR3nt: TGTGCCAGCAGCTTAGCAGGGGTCGGGGGAGAGACCCAGTACTTC; CDR3aa: CASSLAGVGGETQYF
d_gene: .; j_gene: TRBJ2-1; v_gene: TRBV5-1; abundance: .; CDR3nt: TGCGCCAGCGGAGCAGGGGAGGGGGAGCAGTTCTTC; CDR3aa: CASGAGEGEQFF
d_gene: .; j_gene: TRBJ2-1; v_gene: TRBV7-9; abundance: .; CDR3nt: TGTGCCAGCAGCTTCGGGGACATCGGGGACAATGAGCAGTTCTTC; CDR3aa: CASSFGDIGDNEQFF